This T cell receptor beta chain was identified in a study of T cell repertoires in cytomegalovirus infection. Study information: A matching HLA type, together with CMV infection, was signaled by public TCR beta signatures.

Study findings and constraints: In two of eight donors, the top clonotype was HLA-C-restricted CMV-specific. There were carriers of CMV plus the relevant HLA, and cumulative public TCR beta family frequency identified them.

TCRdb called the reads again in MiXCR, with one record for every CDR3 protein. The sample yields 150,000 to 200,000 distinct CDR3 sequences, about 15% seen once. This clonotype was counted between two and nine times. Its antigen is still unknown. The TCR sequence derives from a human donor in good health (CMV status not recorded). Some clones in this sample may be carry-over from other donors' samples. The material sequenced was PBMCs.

The CDR3 DNA is TGTGCCAGCAGACCACAGGTACCGGGAGCTTTGCAGGGGTATCAGCCCCAGCATTTT. This translates into CASRPQVPGALQGYQPQHF. The genes are TRBV6-2 or TRBV6-3 and TRBJ1-5; a weak D match, TRBD1 (6 bases). Per the germline V gene, CDR1 is MNHEY and CDR2 is SVGEGT. CDR3 length: 19 amino acids. Trimming removed 6 bases from V and 5 bases from J, with 29 bases in between.